Below, 3 T cell receptor beta chains from the same sample are listed, as sequenced in a study of response to subunit inactivated influenza vaccine. In TCRdb, the RT-PCR reads were re-called with MiXCR into one record per CDR3 protein. The sample lists approximately 530,000 distinct CDR3 sequences, about 7.6% occurring once. The specimen was PBMCs from blood, collected 23 months after vaccination. The receptors shown here come from a man between 50 and 69 years old who received an inactivated influenza vaccine.

This clonotype was seen only a few times. This sequence joins TRBV7-2 and TRBJ2-1; 10 bases map to TRBD2. The CDR3 contains 15 residues. From germline, CDR1 is SGHTA and CDR2 FQGNSA. V was pared by 5 bases and J by 4 bases, with 5 bases of the junction left unmatched. The CDR3 DNA follows: TGTGCCAGCAGCCGGAGGACTAGCGGTTACAATGAGCAGTTCTTC. Protein product: CASSRRTSGYNEQFF. Supplemented by reference TRBV7-2 and TRBJ2-1, the full variable domain reads GAGVSQSPSNKVTEKGKDVELRCDPISGHTALYWYRQSLGQGLEFLIYFQGNSAPDKSGLPSDRFSAERTGGSVSTLTIQRTQQEDSAVYLCASSRRTSGYNEQFFGPGTRLTVL.

The chain links TRBV5-6 to TRBJ2-3, with unresolved D. CDR1 is SGHDT and CDR2 is YYEEEE in the germline V gene. The CDR3 consists of 15 residues. Deletions cut 4 bases from V and 1 base from J, with 13 bases between. CDR3 region: CASSRIPLRTDTQYF. The CDR3 DNA is TGTGCCAGCAGCCGAATCCCCCTCCGCACAGATACGCAGTATTTT.

This clonotype was recorded a few times. The chain recombines TRBV5-6 with TRBJ1-6; 9 nucleotides match TRBD1. Trimming took 4 bases from V and 14 from J; bases not matched to a gene: 7. The CDR3 extends over 13 amino acids. Germline lookup yields CDR1 SGHDT and CDR2 YYEEEE. The CDR3 DNA is TGTGCCAGCAGCGTGACCGGGACAGGGACCCTCCACTTT. Its protein product is CASSVTGTGTLHF.